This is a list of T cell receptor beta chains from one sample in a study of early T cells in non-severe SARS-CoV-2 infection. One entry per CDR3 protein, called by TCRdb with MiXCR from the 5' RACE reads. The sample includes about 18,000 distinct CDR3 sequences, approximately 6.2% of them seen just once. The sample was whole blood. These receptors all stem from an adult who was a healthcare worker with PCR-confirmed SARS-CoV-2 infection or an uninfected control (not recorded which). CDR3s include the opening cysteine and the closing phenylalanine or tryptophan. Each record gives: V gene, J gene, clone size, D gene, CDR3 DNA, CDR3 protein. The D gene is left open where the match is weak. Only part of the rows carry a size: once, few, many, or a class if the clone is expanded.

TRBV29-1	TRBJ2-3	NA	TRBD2	TGCAGCGTCCTAGCGGGAGTCCCCACAGATACGCAGTATTTT	CSVLAGVPTDTQYF
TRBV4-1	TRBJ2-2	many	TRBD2	TGCGCCAGCAGCCCCCTAGCGGGAGGGACAACCGGGGAGCTGTTTTTT	CASSPLAGGTTGELFF
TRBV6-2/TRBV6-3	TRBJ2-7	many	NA	TGTGCCAGCAGTTACTCCCGGGCCGACTACGAGCAGTACTTC	CASSYSRADYEQYF
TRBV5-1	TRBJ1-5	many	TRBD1	TGCGCCAGCAGCGTAGGGACAGGGGTATTTCAGCCCCAGCATTTT	CASSVGTGVFQPQHF
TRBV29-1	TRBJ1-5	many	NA	TGCAGCGTCCCTCGACAGCCCAATCAGCCCCAGCATTTT	CSVPRQPNQPQHF
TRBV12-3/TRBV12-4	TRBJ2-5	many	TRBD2	TGTGCCAGTGCGCGGGAGGGCCCAGAGACCCAGTACTTC	CASAREGPETQYF
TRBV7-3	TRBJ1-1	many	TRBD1	TGTGCCAGCAGCTCACCCGGGACAGGGAGCACTGAAGCTTTCTTT	CASSSPGTGSTEAFF
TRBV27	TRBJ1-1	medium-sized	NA	TGTGCCAGCAGTTTAGTAGGGGGAGGGGACACTGAAGCTTTCTTT	CASSLVGGGDTEAFF
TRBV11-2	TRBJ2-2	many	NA	TGTGCCAGCAGCTTGGGGAGAAGCACCGGGGAGCTGTTTTTT	CASSLGRSTGELFF
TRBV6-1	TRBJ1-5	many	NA	TGTGCCAGCAGTGGGGGGGGAAGCAATCAGCCCCAGCATTTT	CASSGGGSNQPQHF
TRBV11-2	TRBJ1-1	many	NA	TGTGCCAGCAGCTTCAGGGGAGAGAACACTGAAGCTTTCTTT	CASSFRGENTEAFF
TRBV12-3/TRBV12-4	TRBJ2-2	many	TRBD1	TGTGCCAGCACCTTCGACAGGGGAGGAGGGGAGCTGTTTTTT	CASTFDRGGGELFF
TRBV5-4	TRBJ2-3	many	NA	TGTGCCAGCAGGGCTACTGGACTAATCACAGATACGCAGTATTTT	CASRATGLITDTQYF
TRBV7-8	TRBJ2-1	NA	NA	TGTGCCAGCAGCCTTCCACGGAGCTCCTACAATGAGCAGTTCTTC	CASSLPRSSYNEQFF
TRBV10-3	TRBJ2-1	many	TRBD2	TGTGCCATCACCGGGACTAGCGGGACCTCCTACAATGAGCAGTTCTTC	CAITGTSGTSYNEQFF
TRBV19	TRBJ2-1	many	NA	TGTGCCAGTAGTATCCAGGGTTACAATGAGCAGTTCTTC	CASSIQGYNEQFF
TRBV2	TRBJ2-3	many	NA	TGTGCCAGCAGTTGGAGGACTAGCACAGATACGCAGTATTTT	CASSWRTSTDTQYF
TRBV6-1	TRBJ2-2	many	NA	TGTGCCAGCAGTGACAAGACTTCGAACACCGGGGAGCTGTTTTTT	CASSDKTSNTGELFF
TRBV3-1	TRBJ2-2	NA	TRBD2	TGTGCCAGCAGCCCGACTAGCGGGGACATCGCGAACACCGGGGAGCTGTTTTTT	CASSPTSGDIANTGELFF
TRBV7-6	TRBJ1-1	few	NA	TGTGCCAGCAGCCGGGTCGGTACTGAAGCTTTCTTT	CASSRVGTEAFF
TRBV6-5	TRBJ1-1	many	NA	TGTGCCAGCAACGAGAGGGAGGCCCTGGCTGAAGCTTTCTTT	CASNEREALAEAFF
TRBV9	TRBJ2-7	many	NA	TGTGCCAGCAGCCCGCAGGGCTCCTACGAGCAGTACTTC	CASSPQGSYEQYF
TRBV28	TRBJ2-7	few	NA	TGTGCCAGCAGCCCCCCCCGGGGGATGAACTACGAGCAGTACTTC	CASSPPRGMNYEQYF
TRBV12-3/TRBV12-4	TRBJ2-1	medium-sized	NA	TGTGCCAGCAGTGGACTATCCCAGCGGACCTACAATGAGCAGTTCTTC	CASSGLSQRTYNEQFF
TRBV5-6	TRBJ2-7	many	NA	TGTGCCAGCAGCTTTGGGTCAGGTTTCAGACTCTACGAGCAGTACTTC	CASSFGSGFRLYEQYF
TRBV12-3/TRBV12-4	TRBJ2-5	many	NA	TGTGCCAGCTCGGGGAGTACGGGGGAGACCCAGTACTTC	CASSGSTGETQYF
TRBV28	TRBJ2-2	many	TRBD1	TGTGCCAGCAGTCCCCCCTGGGCGGACAGGGGGTATACCGGGGAGCTGTTTTTT	CASSPPWADRGYTGELFF
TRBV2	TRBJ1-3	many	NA	TGTGCCAGCCAGGGCACCACTGGAAACACCATATATTTT	CASQGTTGNTIYF
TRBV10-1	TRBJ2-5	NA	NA	TGCGCCAGCAGTGAGTCTTCTCAAGAGACCCAGTACTTC	CASSESSQETQYF
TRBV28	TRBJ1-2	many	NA	TGTGCCAGCAGTTCCCCGGGACAATACTACACCTTC	CASSSPGQYYTF
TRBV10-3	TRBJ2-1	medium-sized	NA	TGTGCCACCAAGAGGGGTAATGAGCAGTTCTTC	CATKRGNEQFF
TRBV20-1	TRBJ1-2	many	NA	TGCAGTGCTAGTTCGGGGACGGTCTGGGGCTACACCTTC	CSASSGTVWGYTF
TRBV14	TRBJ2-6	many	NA	TGTGCCAGCAGCCCTAGTCGTCGGGACGGCAACTCTGGGGCCAACGTCCTGACTTTC	CASSPSRRDGNSGANVLTF
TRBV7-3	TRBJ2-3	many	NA	TGTGCCAGCAGCAGGGGGACTTCAGATACGCAGTATTTT	CASSRGTSDTQYF
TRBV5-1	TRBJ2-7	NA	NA	TGCGCCAGCAGCCGGGACGCATCCTCCTACGAGCAGTACTTC	CASSRDASSYEQYF
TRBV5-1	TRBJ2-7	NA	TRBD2	TGCGCCAGCAGTACTAGCGGGATATCCTACGAGCAGTACTTC	CASSTSGISYEQYF